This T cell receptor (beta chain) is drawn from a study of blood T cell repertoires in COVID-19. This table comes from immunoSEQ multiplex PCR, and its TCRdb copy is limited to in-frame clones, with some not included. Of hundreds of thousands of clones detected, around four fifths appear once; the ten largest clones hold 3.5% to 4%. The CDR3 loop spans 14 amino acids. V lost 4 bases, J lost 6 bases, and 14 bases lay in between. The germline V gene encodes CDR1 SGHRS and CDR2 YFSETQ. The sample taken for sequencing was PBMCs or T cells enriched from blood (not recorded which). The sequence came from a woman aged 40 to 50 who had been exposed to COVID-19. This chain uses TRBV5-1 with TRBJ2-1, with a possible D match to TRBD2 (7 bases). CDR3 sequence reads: CASSAGGPSNEQFF. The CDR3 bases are TGCGCCAGCAGCGCCGGGGGGCCCTCCAATGAGCAGTTCTTC.